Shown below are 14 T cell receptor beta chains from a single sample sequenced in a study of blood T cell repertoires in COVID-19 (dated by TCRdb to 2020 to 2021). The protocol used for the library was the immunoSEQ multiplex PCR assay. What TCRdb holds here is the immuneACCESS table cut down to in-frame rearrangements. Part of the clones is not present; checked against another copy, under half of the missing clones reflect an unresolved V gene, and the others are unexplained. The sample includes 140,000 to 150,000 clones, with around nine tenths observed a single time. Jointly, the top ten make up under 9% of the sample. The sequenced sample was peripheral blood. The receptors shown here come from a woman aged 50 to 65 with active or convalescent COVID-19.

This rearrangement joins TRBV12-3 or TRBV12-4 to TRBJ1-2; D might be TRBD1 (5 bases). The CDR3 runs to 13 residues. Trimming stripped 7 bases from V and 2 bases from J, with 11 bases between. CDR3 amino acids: CASTPAGNYGYTF. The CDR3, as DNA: TGTGCCAGCACCCCAGCAGGGAACTATGGCTACACCTTC.

The CDR3 reads CASTRTGTELYEQYF. The CDR3, as DNA: TGCGCCAGCACACGAACCGGGACAGAGCTCTACGAGCAGTACTTC. This chain uses TRBV5-1 with TRBJ2-7; 7 bases are shared with TRBD1. The CDR3 contains 15 residues. V gave up 6 bases and J gave up 3 bases; unmatched junction bases: 12. The germline gives CDR1 SGHRS, CDR2 YFSETQ.

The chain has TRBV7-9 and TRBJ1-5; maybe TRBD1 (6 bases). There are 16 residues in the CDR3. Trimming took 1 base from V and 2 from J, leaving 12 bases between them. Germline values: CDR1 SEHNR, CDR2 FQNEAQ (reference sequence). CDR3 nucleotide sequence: TGTGCCAGCAGCTTAGTGGGCAGGGGACGCAATCAGCCCCAGCATTTT. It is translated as CASSLVGRGRNQPQHF.

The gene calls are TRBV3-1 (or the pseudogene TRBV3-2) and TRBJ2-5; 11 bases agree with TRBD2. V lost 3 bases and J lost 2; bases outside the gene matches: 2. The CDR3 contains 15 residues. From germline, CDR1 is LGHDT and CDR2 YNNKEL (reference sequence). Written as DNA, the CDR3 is TGTGCCAGCAGCCATGGGACTAGCGGTCAAGAGACCCAGTACTTC. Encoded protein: CASSHGTSGQETQYF.

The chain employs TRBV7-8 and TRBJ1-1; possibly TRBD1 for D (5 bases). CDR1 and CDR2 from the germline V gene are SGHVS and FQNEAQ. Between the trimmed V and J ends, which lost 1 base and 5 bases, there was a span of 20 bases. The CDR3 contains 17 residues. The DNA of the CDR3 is TGTGCCAGCAGCTTAGTCATGATACCAGGGTTGGTTACTGAAGCTTTCTTT. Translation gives CASSLVMIPGLVTEAFF.

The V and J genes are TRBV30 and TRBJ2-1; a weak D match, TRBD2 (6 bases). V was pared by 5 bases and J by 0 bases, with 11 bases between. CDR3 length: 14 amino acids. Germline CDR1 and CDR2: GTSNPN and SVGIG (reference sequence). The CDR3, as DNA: TGTGCCTGGGGCCTAGCGTCCTCCTACAATGAGCAGTTCTTC. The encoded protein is CAWGLASSYNEQFF. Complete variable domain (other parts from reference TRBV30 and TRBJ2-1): SQTIHQWPATLVQPVGSPLSLECTVEGTSNPNLYWYRQAAGRGLQLLFYSVGIGQISSEVPQNLSASRPQDRQFILSSKKLLLSDSGFYLCAWGLASSYNEQFFGPGTRLTVL.

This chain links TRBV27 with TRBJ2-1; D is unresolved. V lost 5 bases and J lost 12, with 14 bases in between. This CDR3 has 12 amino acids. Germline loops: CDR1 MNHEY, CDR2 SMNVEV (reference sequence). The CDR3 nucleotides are TGTGCCAGCAGTGACTTTTCCGGGTGGCAGTTCTTC. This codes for CASSDFSGWQFF.

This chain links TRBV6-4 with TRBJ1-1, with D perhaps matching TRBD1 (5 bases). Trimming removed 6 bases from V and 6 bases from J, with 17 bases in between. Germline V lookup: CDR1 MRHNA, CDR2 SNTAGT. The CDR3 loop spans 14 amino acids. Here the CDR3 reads CASSRQYSSPEAFF. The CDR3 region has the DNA TGTGCCAGCAGCCGACAGTACTCCAGCCCTGAAGCTTTCTTT.

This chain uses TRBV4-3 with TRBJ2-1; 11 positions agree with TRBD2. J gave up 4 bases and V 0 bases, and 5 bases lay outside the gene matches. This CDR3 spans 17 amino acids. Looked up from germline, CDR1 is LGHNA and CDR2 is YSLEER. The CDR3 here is CASSQEWGTSGYNEQFF. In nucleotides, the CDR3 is TGCGCCAGCAGCCAAGAATGGGGGACTAGCGGTTACAATGAGCAGTTCTTC.

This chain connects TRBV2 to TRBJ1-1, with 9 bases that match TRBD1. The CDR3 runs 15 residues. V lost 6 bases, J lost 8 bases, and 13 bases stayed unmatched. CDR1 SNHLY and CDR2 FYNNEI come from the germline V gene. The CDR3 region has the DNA TGTGCCAGCAGCGTCGGACAGGGGACATTTCTAGAAGCTTTCTTT. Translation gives CASSVGQGTFLEAFF.

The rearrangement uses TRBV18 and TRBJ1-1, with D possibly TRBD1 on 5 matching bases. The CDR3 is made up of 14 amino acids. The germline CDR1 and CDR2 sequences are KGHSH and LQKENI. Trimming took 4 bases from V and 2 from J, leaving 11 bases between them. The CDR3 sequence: CASSQEQVNTEAFF. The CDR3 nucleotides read TGTGCCAGCTCACAAGAACAGGTCAACACTGAAGCTTTCTTT.

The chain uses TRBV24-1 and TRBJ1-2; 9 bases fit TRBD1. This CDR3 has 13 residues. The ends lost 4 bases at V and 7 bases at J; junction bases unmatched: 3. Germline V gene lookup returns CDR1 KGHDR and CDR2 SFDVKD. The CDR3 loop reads CATSETGGTGYTF. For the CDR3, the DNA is TGTGCCACCAGTGAGACAGGGGGAACTGGCTACACCTTC.

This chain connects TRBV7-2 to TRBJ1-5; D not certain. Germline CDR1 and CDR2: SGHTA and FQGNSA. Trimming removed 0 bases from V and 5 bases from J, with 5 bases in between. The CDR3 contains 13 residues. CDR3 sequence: CASSLAGHQPQHF. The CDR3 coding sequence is TGTGCCAGCAGCTTAGCGGGCCATCAGCCCCAGCATTTT.

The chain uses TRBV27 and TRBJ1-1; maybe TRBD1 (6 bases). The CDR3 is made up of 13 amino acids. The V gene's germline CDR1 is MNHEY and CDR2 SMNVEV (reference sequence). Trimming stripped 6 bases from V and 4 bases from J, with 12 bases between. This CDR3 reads CASSRGGPTEAFF. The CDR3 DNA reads TGTGCCAGCAGCCGGGGGGGGCCCACTGAAGCTTTCTTT.